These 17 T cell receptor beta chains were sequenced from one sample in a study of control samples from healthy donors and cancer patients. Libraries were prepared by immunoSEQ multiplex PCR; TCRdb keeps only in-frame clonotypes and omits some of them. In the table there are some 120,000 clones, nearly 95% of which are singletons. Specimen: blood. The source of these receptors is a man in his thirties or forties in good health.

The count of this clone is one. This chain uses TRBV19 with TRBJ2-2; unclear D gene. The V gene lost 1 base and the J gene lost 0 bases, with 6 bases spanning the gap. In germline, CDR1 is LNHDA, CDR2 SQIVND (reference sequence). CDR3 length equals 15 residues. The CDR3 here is CASSIVSSNTGELFF. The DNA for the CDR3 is TGTGCCAGTAGTATAGTTAGTTCGAACACCGGGGAGCTGTTTTTT. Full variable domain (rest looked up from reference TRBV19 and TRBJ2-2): DGGITQSPKYLFRKEGQNVTLSCEQNLNHDAMYWYRQDPGQGLRLIYYSQIVNDFQKGDIAEGYSVSREKKESFPLTVTSAQKNPTAFYLCASSIVSSNTGELFFGEGSRLTVL.

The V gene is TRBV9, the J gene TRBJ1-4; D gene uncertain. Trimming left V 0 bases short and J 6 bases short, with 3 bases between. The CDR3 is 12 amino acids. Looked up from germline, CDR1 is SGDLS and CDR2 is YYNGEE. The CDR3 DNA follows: TGTGCCAGCAGCGTAGGGGATGAAAAACTGTTTTTT. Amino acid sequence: CASSVGDEKLFF.

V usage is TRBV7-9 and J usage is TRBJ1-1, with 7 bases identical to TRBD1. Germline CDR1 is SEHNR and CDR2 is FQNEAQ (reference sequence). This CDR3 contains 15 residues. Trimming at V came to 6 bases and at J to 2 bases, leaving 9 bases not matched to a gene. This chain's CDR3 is CASRPLDRENTEAFF. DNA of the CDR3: TGTGCCAGCAGACCCTTAGACAGGGAAAACACTGAAGCTTTCTTT.

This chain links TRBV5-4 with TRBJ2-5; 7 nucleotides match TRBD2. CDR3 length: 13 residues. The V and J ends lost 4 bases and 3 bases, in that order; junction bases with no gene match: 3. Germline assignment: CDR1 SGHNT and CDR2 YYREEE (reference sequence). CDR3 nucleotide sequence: TGTGCCAGCAGCGGGCGGGGGAAAGAGACCCAGTACTTC. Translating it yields CASSGRGKETQYF.

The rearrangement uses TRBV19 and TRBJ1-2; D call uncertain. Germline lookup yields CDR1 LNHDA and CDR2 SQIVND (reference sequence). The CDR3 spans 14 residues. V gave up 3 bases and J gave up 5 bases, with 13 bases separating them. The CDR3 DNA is TGTGCCAGTAGTATTAATGTCGACGGTTATGGCTACACCTTC. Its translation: CASSINVDGYGYTF.

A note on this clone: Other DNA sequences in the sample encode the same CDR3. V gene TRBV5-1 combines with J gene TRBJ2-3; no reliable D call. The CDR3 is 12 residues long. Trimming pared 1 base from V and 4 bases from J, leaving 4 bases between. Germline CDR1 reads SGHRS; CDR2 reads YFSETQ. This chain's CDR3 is CASSLRADTQYF. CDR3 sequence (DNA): TGCGCCAGCAGCTTGAGGGCAGATACGCAGTATTTT.

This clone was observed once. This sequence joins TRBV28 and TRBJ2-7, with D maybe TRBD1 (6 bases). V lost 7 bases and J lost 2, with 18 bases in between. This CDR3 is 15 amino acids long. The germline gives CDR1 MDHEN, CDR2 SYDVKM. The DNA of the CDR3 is TGTGCCAGCATCAACAGGGAAGAAATCGCCTACGAGCAGTACTTC. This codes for CASINREEIAYEQYF.

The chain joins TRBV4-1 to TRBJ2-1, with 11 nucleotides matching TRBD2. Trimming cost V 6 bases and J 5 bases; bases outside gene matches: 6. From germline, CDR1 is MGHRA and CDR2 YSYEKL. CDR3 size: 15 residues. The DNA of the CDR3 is TGCGCCAGCAGTGTCCTAGCGGGGGGCCACAATGAGCAGTTCTTC. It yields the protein CASSVLAGGHNEQFF.

In DNA, the CDR3 is TGTGCCAGCAGCTTAGAGGCGGGGGGGCTTTACGAGCAGTACTTC. Its protein is CASSLEAGGLYEQYF. The chain employs TRBV7-9 and TRBJ2-7; the match to TRBD2 covers 9 bases. V gave up 1 base and J gave up 4 bases; unmatched junction bases: 5. Germline V gene sequence: CDR1 SEHNR, CDR2 FQNEAQ (reference sequence). The CDR3 covers 15 residues.

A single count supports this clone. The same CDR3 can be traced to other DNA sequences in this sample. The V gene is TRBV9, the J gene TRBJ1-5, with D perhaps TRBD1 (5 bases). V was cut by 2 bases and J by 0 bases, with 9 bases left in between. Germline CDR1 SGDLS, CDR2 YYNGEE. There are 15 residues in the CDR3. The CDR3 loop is CASSVGGSSNQPQHF. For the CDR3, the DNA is TGTGCCAGCAGCGTGGGGGGGAGTAGCAATCAGCCCCAGCATTTT.

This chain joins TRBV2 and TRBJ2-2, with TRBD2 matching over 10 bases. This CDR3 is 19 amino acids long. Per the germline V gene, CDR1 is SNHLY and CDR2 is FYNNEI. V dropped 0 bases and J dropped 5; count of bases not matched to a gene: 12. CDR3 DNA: TGTGCCAGCAGTGAAGCGGGCCCCGGGACTAGCGCCTTTACCGGGGAGCTGTTTTTT. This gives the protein CASSEAGPGTSAFTGELFF.

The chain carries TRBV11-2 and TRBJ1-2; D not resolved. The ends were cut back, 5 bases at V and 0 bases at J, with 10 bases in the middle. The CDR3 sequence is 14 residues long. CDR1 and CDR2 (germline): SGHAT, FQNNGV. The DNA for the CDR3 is TGTGCCAGCAGCCCCCTCGGAGCTAACTATGGCTACACCTTC. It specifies CASSPLGANYGYTF.

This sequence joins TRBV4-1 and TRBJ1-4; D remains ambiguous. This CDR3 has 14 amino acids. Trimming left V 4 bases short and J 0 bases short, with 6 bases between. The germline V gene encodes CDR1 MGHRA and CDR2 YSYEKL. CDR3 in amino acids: CASSRPATNEKLFF. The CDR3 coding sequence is TGCGCCAGCAGCCGACCAGCAACTAATGAAAAACTGTTTTTT.

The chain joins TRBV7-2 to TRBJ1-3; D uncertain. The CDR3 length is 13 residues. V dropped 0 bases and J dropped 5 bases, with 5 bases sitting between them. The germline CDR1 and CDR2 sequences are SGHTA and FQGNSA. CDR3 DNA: TGTGCCAGCAGCTTAGCAGGGAGAAACACCATATATTTT. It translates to CASSLAGRNTIYF.

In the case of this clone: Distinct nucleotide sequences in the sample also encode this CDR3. This CDR3 is CASSLNGGYTF. The CDR3 DNA sequence: TGCGCCAGCAGCTTGAACGGTGGCTACACCTTC. The rearrangement links TRBV5-1 to TRBJ1-2; D unresolved. The CDR3 spans 11 residues. V was pared by 1 base and J by 7 bases, with 5 bases between. Germline V gene data show CDR1 as SGHRS and CDR2 as YFSETQ.

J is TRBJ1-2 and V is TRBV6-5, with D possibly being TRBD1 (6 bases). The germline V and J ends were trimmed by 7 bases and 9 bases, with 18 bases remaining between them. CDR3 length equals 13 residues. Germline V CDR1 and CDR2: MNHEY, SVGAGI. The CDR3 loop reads CASTLSGQGSYTF. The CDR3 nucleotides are TGTGCCAGCACCCTCTCGGGCCAGGGGAGCTACACCTTC.

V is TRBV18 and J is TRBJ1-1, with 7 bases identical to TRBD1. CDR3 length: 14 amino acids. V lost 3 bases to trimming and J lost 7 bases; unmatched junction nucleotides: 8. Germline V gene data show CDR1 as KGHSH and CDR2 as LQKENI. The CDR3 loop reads CASSPKGGEGEAFF. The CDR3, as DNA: TGTGCCAGCTCACCTAAAGGGGGCGAGGGTGAAGCTTTCTTT.